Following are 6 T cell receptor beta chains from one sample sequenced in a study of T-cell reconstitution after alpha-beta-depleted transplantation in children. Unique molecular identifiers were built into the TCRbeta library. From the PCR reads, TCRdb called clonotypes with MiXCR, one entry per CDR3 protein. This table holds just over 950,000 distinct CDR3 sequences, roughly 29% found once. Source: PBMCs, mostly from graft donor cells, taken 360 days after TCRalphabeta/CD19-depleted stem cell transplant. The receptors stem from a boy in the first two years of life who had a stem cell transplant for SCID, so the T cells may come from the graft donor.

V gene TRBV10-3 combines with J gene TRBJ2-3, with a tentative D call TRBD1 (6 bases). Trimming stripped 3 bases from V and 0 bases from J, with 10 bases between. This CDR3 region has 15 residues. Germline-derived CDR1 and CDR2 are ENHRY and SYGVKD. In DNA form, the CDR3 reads TGTGCCATCAGTGACGACAGGTTTAGCACAGATACGCAGTATTTT. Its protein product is CAISDDRFSTDTQYF.

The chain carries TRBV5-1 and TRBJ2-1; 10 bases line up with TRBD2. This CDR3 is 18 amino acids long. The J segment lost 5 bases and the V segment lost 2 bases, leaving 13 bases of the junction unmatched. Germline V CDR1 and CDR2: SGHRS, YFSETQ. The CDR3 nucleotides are TGCGCCAGCAGCTTTCCCAGCGGGGGGGCCTCCCCGAACAATGAGCAGTTCTTC. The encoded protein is CASSFPSGGASPNNEQFF.

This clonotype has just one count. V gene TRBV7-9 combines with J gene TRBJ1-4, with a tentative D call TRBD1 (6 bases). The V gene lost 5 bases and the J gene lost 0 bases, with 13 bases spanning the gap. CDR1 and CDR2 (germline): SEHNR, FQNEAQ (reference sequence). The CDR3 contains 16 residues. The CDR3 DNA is TGTGCCAGCAGCCCCGACAGGAGTGCAACTAATGAAAAACTGTTTTTT. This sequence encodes CASSPDRSATNEKLFF. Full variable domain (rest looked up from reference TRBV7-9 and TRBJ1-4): DTGVSQNPRHKITKRGQNVTFRCDPISEHNRLYWYRQTLGQGPEFLTYFQNEAQLEKSRLLSDRFSAERPKGSFSTLEIQRTEQGDSAMYLCASSPDRSATNEKLFFGSGTQLSVL.

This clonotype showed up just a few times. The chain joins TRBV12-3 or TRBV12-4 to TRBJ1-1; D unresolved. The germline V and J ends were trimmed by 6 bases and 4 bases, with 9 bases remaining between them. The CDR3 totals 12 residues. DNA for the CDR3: TGTGCCAGCAGCGTTTATGGCACTGAAGCTTTCTTT. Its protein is CASSVYGTEAFF.

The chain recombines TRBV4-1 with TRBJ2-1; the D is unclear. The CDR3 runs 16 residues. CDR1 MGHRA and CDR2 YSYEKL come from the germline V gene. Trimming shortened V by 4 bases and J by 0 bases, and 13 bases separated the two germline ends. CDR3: CASSPRGVSSYNEQFF. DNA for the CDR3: TGCGCCAGCAGCCCAAGAGGCGTTAGCTCCTACAATGAGCAGTTCTTC.

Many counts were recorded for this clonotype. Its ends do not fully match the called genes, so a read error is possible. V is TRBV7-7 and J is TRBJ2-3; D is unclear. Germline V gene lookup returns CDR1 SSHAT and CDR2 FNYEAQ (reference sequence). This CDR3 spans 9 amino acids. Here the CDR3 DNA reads TGTGCCAGCAGCTCCAATTACCGTTTT. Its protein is CASSSNYRF.